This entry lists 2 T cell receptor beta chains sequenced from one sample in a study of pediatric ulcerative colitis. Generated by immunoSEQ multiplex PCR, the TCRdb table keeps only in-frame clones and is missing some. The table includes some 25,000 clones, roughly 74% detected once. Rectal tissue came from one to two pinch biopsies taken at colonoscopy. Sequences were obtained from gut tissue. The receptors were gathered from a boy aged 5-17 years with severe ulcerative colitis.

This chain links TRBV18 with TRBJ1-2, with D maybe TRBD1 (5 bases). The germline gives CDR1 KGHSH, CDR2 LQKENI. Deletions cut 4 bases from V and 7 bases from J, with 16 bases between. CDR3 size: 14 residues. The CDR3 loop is CASSQGQQAGGYTF. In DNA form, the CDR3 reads TGTGCCAGCTCACAAGGCCAACAGGCAGGTGGCTACACCTTC.

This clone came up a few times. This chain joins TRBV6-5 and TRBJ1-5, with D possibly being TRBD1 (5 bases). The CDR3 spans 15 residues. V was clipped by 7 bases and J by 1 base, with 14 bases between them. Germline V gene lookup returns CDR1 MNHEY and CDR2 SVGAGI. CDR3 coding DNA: TGTGCCAGCAAGGTTACGTGGGACAGCAATCAGCCCCAGCATTTT. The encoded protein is CASKVTWDSNQPQHF.